This TCR beta chain originates from a study of blood T cell repertoires in COVID-19. V dropped 5 bases and J dropped 8 bases, with 16 bases sitting between them. CDR3 length: 14 amino acids. Germline V CDR1 and CDR2: LNHDA, SQIVND (reference sequence). This clone was seen only once. Libraries were prepared by immunoSEQ multiplex PCR; TCRdb keeps only in-frame clonotypes and omits some of them. The table includes 100,000 to 150,000 clones, around 87% detected once. The sequence derives from a woman aged 55-70 years with acute or convalescent COVID-19. The sequencing sample was made of peripheral blood. This chain joins TRBV19 and TRBJ2-1, with a tentative D call TRBD2 (6 bases). CDR3 region: CASSGTAGLDEQFF. For the CDR3, the DNA is TGTGCCAGTAGTGGGACTGCGGGCCTCGATGAGCAGTTCTTC. Filled out from reference TRBV19 and TRBJ2-1, the complete variable domain reads DGGITQSPKYLFRKEGQNVTLSCEQNLNHDAMYWYRQDPGQGLRLIYYSQIVNDFQKGDIAEGYSVSREKKESFPLTVTSAQKNPTAFYLCASSGTAGLDEQFFGPGTRLTVL.